The clone carrying this T cell receptor beta chain has only one observation. This record belongs to a study of blood T cells in healthy people across ages. CDR3 length: 16 residues. Germline values: CDR1 SGHNT, CDR2 YYREEE (reference sequence). Trimming cost V 1 base and J 0 bases; bases outside gene matches: 4. PCR was performed a second time for about 6 to 12 cycles using a sample-barcoded 5' primer and a J-beta primer mix. TCRdb re-called the 5' RACE reads through MiXCR, storing one row per CDR3 protein. Found here are about 780,000 distinct CDR3 sequences, about half of them singletons; the top ten hold less than 20%.

The chain joins TRBV5-4 to TRBJ2-3; 8 nucleotides line up with TRBD2. The TCR was taken from an elderly man in good health. The source material was blood. CDR3: CASSLRLARSTDTQYF. The DNA for the CDR3 is TGTGCCAGCAGCTTGAGACTAGCGAGAAGCACAGATACGCAGTATTTT.